The next 18 T cell receptor beta chains were all read from a single sample in a study of CXCR3-negative and CXCR3-positive naive CD8 T cells. All TRB cDNA libraries came from 5' RACE performed with UMI labels. With the 5' RACE reads reprocessed, TCRdb shows one record per CDR3 protein and no DNA. There are over 100,000 distinct CDR3 sequences in the sample, with about 0.48% held by the top ten. Sequenced sample: naive CXCR3- CD8+ T cells from blood. Subset of the sample: CD45RO-CCR7+CD27+CD95- naive CD8+ T cells lacking CXCR3 (TNR3-). These receptors came from a human donor in good health. Some clones in this sample may be carry-over from other donors' samples.

The chain carries TRBV29-1 and TRBJ2-7; TCRdb picks TRBD2, but there is no DNA to check that call. The CDR3 consists of 16 residues. Per germline, CDR1 SQVTM and CDR2 ANQGSEA. The CDR3 is CSVEDDGSTSGRGQYF.

This chain uses TRBV27 with TRBJ2-3; TCRdb outputs TRBD2, but without DNA this stays unchecked. Germline V CDR1 and CDR2: MNHEY, SMNVEV (reference sequence). The CDR3 runs 18 residues. The CDR3 protein is CASSLFGLAGGPGDTQYF.

This chain joins TRBV15 and TRBJ1-6. Germline V gene lookup returns CDR1 LNHNV and CDR2 YYDKDF (reference sequence). This CDR3 has 16 amino acids. This CDR3 reads CATSRGSSSYNSPLHF.

The chain has TRBV5-6 and TRBJ2-5; no DNA is available, so the TRBD2 call from TCRdb remains unchecked. Germline CDR1 reads SGHDT; CDR2 reads YYEEEE. The length of the CDR3 is 15 residues. CDR3 region: CASSFPQFGRETQYF. Supplemented by reference TRBV5-6 and TRBJ2-5, the full variable domain reads DAGVTQSPTHLIKTRGQQVTLRCSPKSGHDTVSWYQQALGQGPQFIFQYYEEEERQRGNFPDRFSGHQFPNYSSELNVNALLLGDSALYLCASSFPQFGRETQYFGPGTRLLVL.

The rearrangement uses TRBV12-3 or TRBV12-4 and TRBJ1-5; TCRdb returns TRBD1, unconfirmable since there is no DNA. CDR3 length equals 15 residues. CDR3: CASSPQGGSNQPQHF.

This sequence joins TRBV7-9 and TRBJ2-7; TCRdb lists TRBD1, though no DNA is available to test this call. Germline V CDR1 and CDR2: SEHNR, FQNEAQ (reference sequence). This CDR3 spans 16 amino acids. This CDR3 reads CASSPRSAGGTYEQYF.

This chain connects TRBV29-1 to TRBJ1-5; TCRdb's D gene call, TRBD1, goes unchecked for lack of DNA. The germline gives CDR1 SQVTM, CDR2 ANQGSEA. The length of the CDR3 is 12 residues. This CDR3 is CSVPGGGQPQHF.

The V call is TRBV5-4, the J call TRBJ2-2; the TCRdb call, TRBD1, lacks DNA for checking. Germline loops: CDR1 SGHNT, CDR2 YYREEE (reference sequence). This CDR3 has 16 residues. CDR3 protein: CASSLGVTGDTGELFF.

This chain connects TRBV5-5 to TRBJ2-7. Germline loops: CDR1 SGHKS, CDR2 YYEKEE (reference sequence). The CDR3 runs to 15 residues. The CDR3: CASSLGFGLGYEQYF.

The chain couples TRBV29-1 to TRBJ1-2. CDR3 length: 12 amino acids. The V gene's germline CDR1 is SQVTM and CDR2 ANQGSEA. The CDR3 reads CSVETEIYGYTF.

The rearrangement links TRBV14 to TRBJ2-5. The germline V gene has CDR1 SGHDN and CDR2 FVKESK. CDR3 length: 18 residues. The CDR3 reads CASSQEELHDYDQETQYF.

The V call is TRBV5-1, the J call TRBJ2-5; TCRdb's D gene call, TRBD2, goes unchecked for lack of DNA. The CDR3 contains 18 residues. The germline V gene encodes CDR1 SGHRS and CDR2 YFSETQ. CDR3 amino acids: CASSLVGTSGGLQETQYF.

J is TRBJ2-5 and V is TRBV6-2 or TRBV6-3; TCRdb outputs TRBD1, but without DNA this stays unchecked. Germline loops: CDR1 MNHEY, CDR2 SVGEGT. This CDR3 comprises 14 residues. The CDR3 loop reads CASPLSGKGETQYF.

The chain is built from TRBV7-6 and TRBJ2-5; without DNA, the TCRdb call of TRBD2 cannot be checked. CDR1 is SGHVS and CDR2 is FNYEAQ in the germline V gene. This CDR3 comprises 18 residues. CDR3 protein: CASSLGLAGGPMQETQYF.

J is TRBJ2-6 and V is TRBV9; checking the TCRdb D call of TRBD1 is not possible without DNA. Germline CDR1 SGDLS, CDR2 YYNGEE. This CDR3 contains 19 residues. The CDR3 reads CASSVPLMGDPSGANVLTF.

The CDR3 here is CAISEQGAYDSSGANVLTF. The chain links TRBV10-3 to TRBJ2-6; no DNA is available, so the TRBD1 call from TCRdb remains unchecked. Germline-derived CDR1 and CDR2 are ENHRY and SYGVKD. The CDR3 consists of 19 residues.

The genes are TRBV28 and TRBJ2-7; TCRdb indicates TRBD1, and absent DNA this call remains unverified. The CDR3 has 15 residues. Germline lookup yields CDR1 MDHEN and CDR2 SYDVKM. CDR3 loop: CASSLMRGNSYEQYF. Drawing the rest from reference TRBV28 and TRBJ2-7, the complete variable domain is DVKVTQSSRYLVKRTGEKVFLECVQDMDHENMFWYRQDPGLGLRLIYFSYDVKMKEKGDIPEGYSVSREKKERFSLILESASTNQTSMYLCASSLMRGNSYEQYFGPGTRLTVT.

This rearrangement joins TRBV4-1 to TRBJ2-7; TCRdb's assignment of TRBD1 cannot be checked, as there is no DNA. This CDR3 contains 15 residues. Germline CDR1 and CDR2: MGHRA and YSYEKL. The CDR3 protein is CASSQVRTGGAEQYF.